The T cell receptor (beta chain) described here comes from a study of blood T cell repertoires in COVID-19. Study in general: Donors in the United States, Italy and Spain gave samples during acute or convalescent COVID-19. Sample material is recorded as cDNA or gDNA derived from T cells, B-cell-depleted T cells, or PBMCs.

The germline V and J ends were trimmed by 0 bases and 0 bases, with 13 bases remaining between them. This CDR3 is 16 amino acids long. Germline loops: CDR1 SQVTM, CDR2 ANQGSEA. In the study's own analysis: Quantification of nucleated cells was approximated via reference gene primer amplification. Profiling relied on immunoSEQ multiplex PCR, and the TCRdb table lists in-frame clones only, not all of them. D and trimming come from the DNA, and the V and J calls and clone size come from that table. Counted here are 72,000 or so clones, approximately 85% occurring once; the ten biggest clones make up approximately 32%.

The rearrangement uses TRBV29-1 and TRBJ2-3; weak D call: TRBD2 (6 bases). The receptor was derived from a woman older than 75 with active or convalescent COVID-19. Sequenced input: peripheral blood. CDR3 loop: CSVEDRAGLSTDTQYF. DNA for the CDR3: TGCAGCGTTGAAGATAGGGCCGGACTAAGCACAGATACGCAGTATTTT.